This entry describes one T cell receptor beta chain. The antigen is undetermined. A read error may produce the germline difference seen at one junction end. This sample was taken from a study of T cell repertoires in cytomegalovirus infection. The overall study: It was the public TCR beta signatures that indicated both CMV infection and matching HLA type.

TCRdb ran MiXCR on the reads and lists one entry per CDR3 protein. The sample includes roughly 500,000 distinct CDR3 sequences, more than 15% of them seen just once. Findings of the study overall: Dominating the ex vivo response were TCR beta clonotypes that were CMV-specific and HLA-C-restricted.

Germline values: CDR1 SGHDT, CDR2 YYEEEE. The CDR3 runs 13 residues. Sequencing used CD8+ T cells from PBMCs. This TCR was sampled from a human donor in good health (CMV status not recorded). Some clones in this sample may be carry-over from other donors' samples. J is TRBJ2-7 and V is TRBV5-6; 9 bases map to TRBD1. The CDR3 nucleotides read TGTGCCAGCACCCCGGGACAGGGCTACGAGCTGTACTTC. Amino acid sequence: CASTPGQGYELYF. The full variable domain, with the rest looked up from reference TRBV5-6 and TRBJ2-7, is DAGVTQSPTHLIKTRGQQVTLRCSPKSGHDTVSWYQQALGQGPQFIFQYYEEEERQRGNFPDRFSGHQFPNYSSELNVNALLLGDSALYLCASTPGQGYELYFGPGTRLTVT.